This entry concerns a single T cell receptor (beta chain). The germline V gene has CDR1 KGHSH and CDR2 LQKENI. The CDR3 extends over 14 amino acids. V trimming: 4 bases; J trimming: 3 bases; junction bases outside the gene matches: 5. This entry is derived from a study of blood T cell repertoires in COVID-19. On the study more broadly: The analysed material was cDNA or gDNA that came from T cells, B-cell-depleted T cells, or PBMCs.

Per the authors' pipeline: Estimated nucleated cell counts came from reference gene primer amplification. TCRdb's copy holds only in-frame clones and misses some; the assay was immunoSEQ multiplex PCR. D and trimming come from the DNA, and the V and J calls and clone size come from that table. The data hold tens of thousands of clones, with approximately 80% observed a single time. Sequencing was carried out using peripheral blood. The TCR sequence derives from a human donor with active or convalescent COVID-19. The donor label of this sample is uncertain. The chain combines TRBV18 with TRBJ2-7; 8 nucleotides align to TRBD2. DNA of the CDR3: TGTGCCAGCTCACGCCTAGCGGGCGACTACGAGCAGTACTTC. Amino acids: CASSRLAGDYEQYF.